Shown below are 11 T cell receptor beta chains from a single sample sequenced in a study of a mutant IDH1 vaccine in newly diagnosed glioma. Time point of the sample: week 11, during vaccination. Vaccine doses each comprised 300 ug of mutant IDH1 20-mer peptide, with topical imiquimod. Measured with immunoSEQ multiplex PCR; TCRdb has only the in-frame clones, and not every one. The sample consists of roughly 60,000 clones, about 80% of them appearing once. The antigens for these receptors are not known. This material consisted of PBMCs, taken from a glioma patient whose treatment included an IDH1 peptide vaccine. Source of these receptors: a man between 25 and 39 years old with glioma.

The count of this clone is one. This chain joins TRBV29-1 and TRBJ1-2, with 7 positions matching TRBD1. CDR3 length equals 12 residues. V trimming: 4 bases; J trimming: 6 bases; junction bases outside the gene matches: 5. Germline CDR1 is SQVTM and CDR2 is ANQGSEA. The CDR3 region is CSVVRGGNGYTF. The CDR3 bases are TGCAGCGTTGTCAGGGGGGGGAATGGCTACACCTTC. Based on the CDR3 plus reference TRBV29-1 and TRBJ1-2, the full variable domain is SAVISQKPSRDICQRGTSLTIQCQVDSQVTMMFWYRQQPGQSLTLIATANQGSEATYESGFVIDKFPISRPNLTFSTLTVSNMSPEDSSIYLCSVVRGGNGYTFGSGTRLTVV.

The chain combines TRBV12-5 with TRBJ1-2; 7 bases align to TRBD1. V shed 5 bases, J shed 6 bases, and the junction held 12 bases outside the gene matches. The length of the CDR3 is 15 residues. CDR1 is LGHNT, CDR2 FRNRAP, per germline. The CDR3 sequence is CASGGGTGTEHGYTF. The DNA for the CDR3 is TGTGCTAGTGGTGGGGGGACGGGGACAGAACATGGCTACACCTTC.

This rearrangement joins TRBV19 to TRBJ1-2, with D perhaps TRBD1 (5 bases). Germline assignment: CDR1 LNHDA and CDR2 SQIVND (reference sequence). The CDR3 totals 13 residues. Trimming took off 5 bases at V and 8 bases at J, with 15 bases between the two ends. For the CDR3, the DNA is TGTGCCAGTAGTTTATCCGGGACTGAAGGCTACACCTTC. This encodes CASSLSGTEGYTF.

The chain links TRBV11-2 to TRBJ2-5, with a tentative D call TRBD1 (5 bases). From germline, CDR1 is SGHAT and CDR2 FQNNGV. The ends were cut back, 5 bases at V and 1 base at J, with 11 bases in the middle. There are 14 residues in the CDR3. The CDR3 DNA follows: TGTGCCAGCAGCCCTGACAGAGTCCAAGAGACCCAGTACTTC. Translating it yields CASSPDRVQETQYF.

Only one count was recorded for this clone. The gene calls are TRBV11-1 and TRBJ2-7; TRBD1 agrees at 8 bases. The J segment lost 3 bases and the V segment lost 8 bases, leaving 6 bases of the junction unmatched. Germline V gives CDR1 SGHAT, CDR2 FQDESV (reference sequence). This CDR3 region has 13 residues. CDR3 residues: CASARTGIYEQYF. The CDR3 DNA is TGTGCCAGCGCCCGGACAGGGATCTACGAGCAGTACTTC.

This clone was recorded once. The rearrangement links TRBV7-2 to TRBJ2-5; 12 bases line up with TRBD1. Unmatched junction bases numbered 9, after V lost 5 bases and J lost 5 bases. CDR1 SGHTA and CDR2 FQGNSA come from the germline V gene. CDR3 size: 16 residues. The CDR3 spells CASSPGQGAAGETQYF. CDR3 DNA: TGTGCCAGCAGCCCGGGACAGGGGGCCGCCGGGGAGACCCAGTACTTC.

This clone occurred a few times. The junction differs from germline at one of its ends, possibly a read error. The chain employs TRBV4-3 and TRBJ2-7; D is ambiguous. This CDR3 is 13 amino acids long. Germline V lookup: CDR1 LGHNA, CDR2 YSLEER. Written as DNA, the CDR3 is TGCGCCAGCAGCCAAGATTTGTTGGGTGCTGGAGTCTTC. Amino acid sequence: CASSQDLLGAGVF.

V gene TRBV19 combines with J gene TRBJ1-5; no firm D call. V was shortened by 2 bases and J by 5 bases, with 7 bases between the two germline ends. The CDR3 contains 13 residues. The germline V gene has CDR1 LNHDA and CDR2 SQIVND (reference sequence). The CDR3: CASSITKDQPQHF. CDR3 DNA sequence: TGTGCCAGTAGTATAACTAAGGATCAGCCCCAGCATTTT. Using reference TRBV19 and TRBJ1-5 for the parts outside the CDR3, the full variable domain is DGGITQSPKYLFRKEGQNVTLSCEQNLNHDAMYWYRQDPGQGLRLIYYSQIVNDFQKGDIAEGYSVSREKKESFPLTVTSAQKNPTAFYLCASSITKDQPQHFGDGTRLSIL.

This chain joins TRBV5-4 and TRBJ1-1, with TRBD1 matching 8 bases. With 2 bases clipped from V and 4 bases from J, the junction kept 1 base outside the gene matches. This CDR3 has 13 amino acids. Germline V CDR1 and CDR2: SGHNT, YYREEE (reference sequence). The CDR3 DNA sequence: TGTGCCAGCAGCTTTACAGGGGGCACTGAAGCTTTCTTT. Encoded protein: CASSFTGGTEAFF.

The V gene is TRBV5-1, the J gene TRBJ2-7; 7 bases are a match to TRBD2. Looked up from germline, CDR1 is SGHRS and CDR2 is YFSETQ. Losses at the gene ends were 4 bases for V and 1 base for J; bases not matched to a gene: 8. The CDR3 runs 15 residues. CDR3 in amino acids: CASSLGLPTSYEQYF. CDR3 DNA sequence: TGCGCCAGCAGCCTGGGACTACCTACTTCCTACGAGCAGTACTTC.

This clone was detected a few times. The chain uses TRBV10-1 and TRBJ1-1, with D hard to call. The germline V gene encodes CDR1 WNHNN and CDR2 SYGVQD (reference sequence). CDR3 length equals 13 residues. V was shortened by 3 bases and J by 0 bases, with 5 bases between the two germline ends. CDR3 loop: CASSEDMNTEAFF. CDR3 sequence (DNA): TGCGCCAGCAGTGAAGACATGAACACTGAAGCTTTCTTT.